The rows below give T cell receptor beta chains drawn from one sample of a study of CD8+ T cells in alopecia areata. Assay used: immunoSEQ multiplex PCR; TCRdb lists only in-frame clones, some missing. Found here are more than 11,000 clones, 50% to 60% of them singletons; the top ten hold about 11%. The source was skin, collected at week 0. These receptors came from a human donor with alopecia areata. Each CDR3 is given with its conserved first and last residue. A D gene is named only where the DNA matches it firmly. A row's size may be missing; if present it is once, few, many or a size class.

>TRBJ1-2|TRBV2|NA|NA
TGTGCCAGCATGAACACAGGGTTTAACTACTATGGCTACACCTTC
CASMNTGFNYYGYTF
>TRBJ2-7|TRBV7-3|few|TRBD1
TGTGCCAGCAGCTCGACAGGGCTTCCCTACGAGCAGTACTTC
CASSSTGLPYEQYF
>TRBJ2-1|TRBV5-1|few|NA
TGCGCCAGCAGCTTGACAGATGCCCAGCAGTTCTTC
CASSLTDAQQFF
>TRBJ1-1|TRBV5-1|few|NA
TGCGCCAGCAGCTTGGACAACACTGAAGCTTTCTTT
CASSLDNTEAFF
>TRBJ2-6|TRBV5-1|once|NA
TGCGCCAGCAGCCAAGACAGCTCTGGGGCCAACGTCCTGACTTTC
CASSQDSSGANVLTF
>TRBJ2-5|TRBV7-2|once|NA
TGTGCCAGCAGCCCCAGATCCCAAGAGACCCAGTACTTC
CASSPRSQETQYF
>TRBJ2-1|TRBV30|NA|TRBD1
TGTGCCTGGAGGAACAGGGGGGCAAATGAGCAGTTCTTC
CAWRNRGANEQFF
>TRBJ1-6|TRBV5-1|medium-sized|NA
TGCGCCAGCAGGGAAGGCTATAATTCACCCCTCCACTTT
CASREGYNSPLHF
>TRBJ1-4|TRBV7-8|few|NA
TGTGCCAGCAGGCTCTTCCCTGGGTCAGATGAAAAACTGTTTTTT
CASRLFPGSDEKLFF
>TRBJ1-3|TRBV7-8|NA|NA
TGTGCCAGCAGCCGCGGACAGGGAAACACCATATATTTT
CASSRGQGNTIYF
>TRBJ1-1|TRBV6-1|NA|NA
TGTGCCAGCAGTGAACGGACTGAGAACACTGAAGCTTTCTTT
CASSERTENTEAFF
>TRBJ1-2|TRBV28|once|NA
TGTGCCAGCAGTTTACTGGGAGGCCATGGCTACACCTTC
CASSLLGGHGYTF
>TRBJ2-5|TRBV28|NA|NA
TGTGCCAGCAGTTTAGTGGGTCAGAGAGAAGAGACCCAGTACTTC
CASSLVGQREETQYF
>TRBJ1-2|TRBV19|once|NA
TGTGCCAGTATCGCCGGGGGGAGTGGACGGAGTTACACCTTC
CASIAGGSGRSYTF
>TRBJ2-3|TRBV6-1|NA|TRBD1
TGTGCCAGCAGTGAAAGGGGGGACAGGGGGGATCCGAGGTGTGCCGCAGATACGCAGTATTTT
CASSERGDRGDPRCAADTQYF
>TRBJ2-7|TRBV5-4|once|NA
TGTGCCAGCAGCTTATTTCCCGGGGCCTCCTACGAGCAGTACTTC
CASSLFPGASYEQYF
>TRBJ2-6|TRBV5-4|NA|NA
TGTGCCAGCAGCTTGGACAGGGTCCTCTCTGGGGCCAACGTCCTGACTTTC
CASSLDRVLSGANVLTF
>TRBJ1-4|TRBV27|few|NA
TGTGCCAGCAGACCTTCCCCGGGGTCTGAAAAACTGTTTTTT
CASRPSPGSEKLFF
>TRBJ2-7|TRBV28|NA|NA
TGTGCCAGCAGTTTAATAGGGGGGGTCATCTACGAGCAGTACTTC
CASSLIGGVIYEQYF
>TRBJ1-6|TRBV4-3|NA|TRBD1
TGCGCCAGCAGCCAAGTGAGACAGGGTGCCCTCCACTTT
CASSQVRQGALHF
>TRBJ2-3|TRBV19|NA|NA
TGTGCCAGTAGTATCGCGGACTTCGACACAGATACGCAGTATTTT
CASSIADFDTDTQYF
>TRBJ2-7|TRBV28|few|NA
TGTGCCAGCAGTCCCGGACACCAGCAGTACTTC
CASSPGHQQYF
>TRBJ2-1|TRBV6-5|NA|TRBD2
TGTGCCAGCAGTTACTCGGCGGGGGGGTCCTACAATGAGCAGTTCTTC
CASSYSAGGSYNEQFF
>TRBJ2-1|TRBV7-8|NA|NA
TGTGCCAGCAGCTTAGCGCGGGGTTCGGGTGAGCAGTTCTTC
CASSLARGSGEQFF
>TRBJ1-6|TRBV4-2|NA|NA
TGTGCCAGCAGCCAAGATAGTGGGGTCTCCTATAATTCACCCCTCCACTTT
CASSQDSGVSYNSPLHF
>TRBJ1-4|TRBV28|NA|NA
TGTGCCAGCAGGCCACCGGGAGGGTGGAATGAAAAACTGTTTTTT
CASRPPGGWNEKLFF
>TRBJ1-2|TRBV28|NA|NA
TGTGCCAGCAGCCCAAGCTGGGGCTACACCTTC
CASSPSWGYTF
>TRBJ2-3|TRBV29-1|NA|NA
TGCAGCGCCGCGCAGGGCGTCGGGGCAGATACGCAGTATTTT
CSAAQGVGADTQYF
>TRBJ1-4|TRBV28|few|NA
TGTGCCAGCACCCCACCCATGCGAGGGGAAAAACTGTTTTTT
CASTPPMRGEKLFF
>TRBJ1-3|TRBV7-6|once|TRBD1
TGTGCCAGCAGCTTAGAGGGACAGGGTTGGAGCTCTGGAAACACCATATATTTT
CASSLEGQGWSSGNTIYF
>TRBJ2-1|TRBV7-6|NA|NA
TGTGCCAGCAGCTTAGACGTTGGCAGGGTGGATGAGCAGTTCTTC
CASSLDVGRVDEQFF
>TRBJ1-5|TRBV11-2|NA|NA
TGTGCCAGCAGCTTAAGCCCCCCCCAGCCCCAGCATTTT
CASSLSPPQPQHF
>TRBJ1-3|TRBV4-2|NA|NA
TGTGCCAGCAGCCAAGGGACACCGGGCTCTGGAAACACCATATATTTT
CASSQGTPGSGNTIYF
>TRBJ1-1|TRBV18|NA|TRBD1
TGTGCCAGCTCACCAGCGACAGGGGGCGGCACTGAAGCTTTCTTT
CASSPATGGGTEAFF
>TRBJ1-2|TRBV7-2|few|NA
TGTGCCAGCAGCTTAAGCAAGGGGGGGGCCTATGGCTACACCTTC
CASSLSKGGAYGYTF
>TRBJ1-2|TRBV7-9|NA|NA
TGTGCCAGCAGCCCGGACTCCTTACACTATGGCTACACCTTC
CASSPDSLHYGYTF
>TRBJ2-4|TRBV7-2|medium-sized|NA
TGTGCCAGCAGCTTAGCCCCAGGGGCCAATAATAGAATAGCCAAAAACATTCAGTACTTC
CASSLAPGANNRIAKNIQYF
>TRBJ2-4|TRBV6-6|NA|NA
TGTGCCAGCAGTACCGGGCCTCTAGCCAAAAACATTCAGTACTTC
CASSTGPLAKNIQYF
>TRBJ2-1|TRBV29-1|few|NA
TGCAGCGTTGGTCCTGTCAATGAGCAGTTCTTC
CSVGPVNEQFF
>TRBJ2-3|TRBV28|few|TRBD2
TGTGCCAGCAGTGATGGTGGACTAGCGTCGAGAGATACGCAGTATTTT
CASSDGGLASRDTQYF
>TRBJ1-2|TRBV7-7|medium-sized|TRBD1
TGTGCTAGCAGCTTAGTACTGCGAGGGGGCGGTGGCTACACCTTC
CASSLVLRGGGGYTF
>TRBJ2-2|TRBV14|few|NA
TGTGCCAGCAGAAAGCAGGACGGGAACACCGGGGAGCTGTTTTTT
CASRKQDGNTGELFF
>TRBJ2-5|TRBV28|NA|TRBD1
TGTGCCAGCAGCCGATTCCCCTACGCCGGACAGGACACACAAGAGACCCAGTACTTC
CASSRFPYAGQDTQETQYF
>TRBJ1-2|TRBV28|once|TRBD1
TGTGCCATCAGTCCCGGGAACAGGGGTTTAAGGTGGGACTATGGCTACACCTTC
CAISPGNRGLRWDYGYTF
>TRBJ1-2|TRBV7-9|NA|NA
TGTGCCAGCAGCTCAGGAGGGGTCCCGGTTTTGGGGTATGGCTACACCTTC
CASSSGGVPVLGYGYTF
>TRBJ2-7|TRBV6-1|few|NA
TGTGCCAGCAGTGAAGGGTCGGCAGGGTCCCCCTACGAGCAGTACTTC
CASSEGSAGSPYEQYF
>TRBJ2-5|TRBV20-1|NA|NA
TGCAGTCCCGGGACTTGGGGGTACTTC
CSPGTWGYF
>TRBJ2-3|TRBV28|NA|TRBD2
TGTGCCAGCAGTCCCCGGGGGGCAGATACGCAGTATTTT
CASSPRGADTQYF
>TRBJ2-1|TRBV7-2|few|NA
TGTGCCAGCAGCTCATACGTGGCACCACGCAATGAGCAGTTCTTC
CASSSYVAPRNEQFF
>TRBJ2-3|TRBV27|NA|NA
TGTGCCAGCAGAAGGACAGCTAGCACAGATACGCAGTATTTT
CASRRTASTDTQYF
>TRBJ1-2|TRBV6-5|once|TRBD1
TGTGCCAGCAGCGGGACAGGGGCTTGGGATGGCTACACCTTC
CASSGTGAWDGYTF
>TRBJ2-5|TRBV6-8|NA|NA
TGTGCCAGTCCCCCCTTGGGGGATCGGGAGACCCAGTACTTC
CASPPLGDRETQYF
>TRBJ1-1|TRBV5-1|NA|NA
TGCGCCAGCAGAGGGACACAGAACACTGAAGCTTTCTTT
CASRGTQNTEAFF
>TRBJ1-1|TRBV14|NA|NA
TGTGCCAGCAGCCGGAGTTGGGTATTGAACACTGAAGCTTTCTTT
CASSRSWVLNTEAFF
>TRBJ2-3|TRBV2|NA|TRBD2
TGTGCCAGCAGGAATAGGACTAGCGGGTTCTCCTATACGCAGTATTTT
CASRNRTSGFSYTQYF
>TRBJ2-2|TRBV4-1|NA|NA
TGCGCCAGCAGCCAAAGCCTCAGGGTAAACACCGGGGAGCTGTTTTTT
CASSQSLRVNTGELFF
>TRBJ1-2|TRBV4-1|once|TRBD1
TGCGCCAGCAGCCCTTTGGGGACAGCACCTTATGGCTACACCTTC
CASSPLGTAPYGYTF